The 8 T cell receptor beta chains reported below all come from one sample, sequenced in a study of Graves' ophthalmopathy and Graves' hyperthyroidism listed by TCRdb under 2018. The instrument given in TCRdb is Illumina HiSeq 2000. For repertoire sequencing, TCR beta CDR3 regions were amplified from RNA transcripts. A first-round RT-PCR used HTBI primers with the Qiagen OneStep RT-PCR kit, followed by a second-round multiplex PCR, size selection and purification. TCRdb cleaned the public reads at Q25 with fastp, built clones with MiXCR and kept in-frame beta chains. Every distinct CDR3 protein forms one entry, paired with its most common genes and DNA. The sample has more than 15,000 distinct CDR3 sequences on record, 45% to 55% of them singletons. Clones ranked in the top ten supply 25% of the sample. The material sequenced was peripheral blood. These receptor sequences come from a woman aged 40 to 49 with stable Graves' hyperthyroidism. Donor details come from another sample of the same person, matched by shared clones.

This rearrangement joins TRBV30 to TRBJ2-7; 7 bases agree with TRBD1. Per the germline V gene, CDR1 is GTSNPN and CDR2 is SVGIG (reference sequence). The CDR3 is 15 residues long. With 4 bases clipped from V and 3 bases from J, the junction kept 12 bases outside the gene matches. CDR3 sequence: CAWTPDRNKFYEQYF. The CDR3, as DNA: TGTGCCTGGACCCCGGACAGGAATAAATTCTACGAGCAGTACTTC.

As to this clonotype: A read error may account for a junction end that differs from germline. V gene TRBV2 combines with J gene TRBJ1-2, with no clear D. This CDR3 comprises 13 residues. Germline V gene lookup returns CDR1 SNHLY and CDR2 FYNNEI. CDR3 nucleotides: TGTGCCAGCGGTGATGTCGGTGGGGTTGGCTACACCTTC. It specifies CASGDVGGVGYTF.

The V and J genes are TRBV19 and TRBJ2-7; TRBD1 matches 9 bases. V dropped 5 bases and J dropped 4; count of bases not matched to a gene: 6. This CDR3 comprises 14 residues. Germline CDR1 reads LNHDA; CDR2 reads SQIVND (reference sequence). The CDR3 loop reads CASSPGTGKYEQYF. As DNA, the CDR3 is TGTGCCAGTAGTCCCGGGACAGGGAAATACGAGCAGTACTTC. The full variable domain, its missing parts supplied by reference TRBV19 and TRBJ2-7, is DGGITQSPKYLFRKEGQNVTLSCEQNLNHDAMYWYRQDPGQGLRLIYYSQIVNDFQKGDIAEGYSVSREKKESFPLTVTSAQKNPTAFYLCASSPGTGKYEQYFGPGTRLTVT.

By sample fraction, this clonotype is medium-sized. The genes are TRBV24-1 and TRBJ2-2, with TRBD1 matching over 8 bases. Germline trimming cut 3 bases from V and 3 bases from J; bases unmatched to any gene: 2. The CDR3 is made up of 15 amino acids. CDR1 is KGHDR and CDR2 is SFDVKD in the germline V gene. The CDR3 region is CATSDQGADTGELFF. As DNA, the CDR3 is TGTGCCACCAGTGATCAGGGGGCGGACACCGGGGAGCTGTTTTTT.

A single count supports this clonotype. In nucleotides, the CDR3 is TGTGCCAGCAGCTTAAGGACAGGGGACACTGAAGCTTTCTTT. This sequence encodes CASSLRTGDTEAFF. The V call is TRBV7-2, the J call TRBJ1-1; 9 bases line up with TRBD1. The germline V gene encodes CDR1 SGHTA and CDR2 FQGNSA. This CDR3 is 14 amino acids long. V shed 2 bases and J 3 bases; nucleotides not matched to a gene: 1.

The CDR3 nucleotides are TGTGCCAGCAGCGCGACTAGCGGACCCACGAATACGCAGTATTTT. Amino acids: CASSATSGPTNTQYF. This chain joins TRBV9 and TRBJ2-3; 9 nucleotides agree with TRBD2. Germline-derived CDR1 and CDR2 are SGDLS and YYNGEE. The trim removed 3 bases at V and 7 bases at J, leaving 9 bases unmatched. This CDR3 spans 15 amino acids.

This clonotype has a count of ten or more. The rearrangement links TRBV20-1 to TRBJ2-1, with D possibly called TRBD1 or TRBD2 (5 bases each). Looked up from germline, CDR1 is DFQATT and CDR2 is SNEGSKA (reference sequence). The length of the CDR3 is 13 residues. Trimming stripped 5 bases from V and 1 base from J, with 9 bases between. Here the CDR3 DNA reads TGCAGTGCTTCGAGGGGTTCCTACAATGAGCAGTTCTTC. It is translated as CSASRGSYNEQFF.

As regards this clonotype: The final CDR3 position lacks the conserved phenylalanine or tryptophan, pointing to a likely read error. The DNA is omitted, as the CDR3 cannot be located on it reliably, and the CDR3 follows TCRdb's listing. The V call is TRBV24-1, the J call TRBJ1-5; TRBD1, the table's D call, lacks a check against the DNA. The CDR3 contains 16 residues when both ends are counted. From germline, CDR1 is KGHDR and CDR2 SFDVKD. The CDR3 sequence: CATSGRQEGGNQPQHI.